Shown below are 32 T cell receptor beta chains from a single sample sequenced in a study of T cells in Graves' hyperthyroidism and ophthalmopathy. Amplification of TCR beta CDR3 regions was performed using RNA transcripts as template. HTBI primers were used for first-round RT-PCR of the TCR CDR3. TCRdb re-called the multiplex PCR reads through MiXCR, storing one row per CDR3 protein. The sample contains about 290,000 distinct CDR3 sequences, about an eighth of which appear only once. The specimen sequenced was blood. The source is a woman in her 30s with Graves' hyperthyroidism that later progressed to Graves' ophthalmopathy.

This clonotype was found many times. The V and J genes are TRBV20-1 and TRBJ2-7, with 12 bases identical to TRBD2. The CDR3 totals 14 residues. Germline V gene sequence: CDR1 DFQATT, CDR2 SNEGSKA (reference sequence). The junction had 5 bases not matched to a gene; V was cut back by 6 bases and J by 2 bases. Here the CDR3 reads CSAGGTSGPYEQYF. DNA of the CDR3: TGCAGTGCAGGTGGGACTAGCGGGCCCTACGAGCAGTACTTC.

Note on this clonotype: A clone one base away is much larger, so this may be a read error. The gene calls are TRBV28 and TRBJ2-3; 9 bases align to TRBD2. This CDR3 contains 20 residues. Germline assignment: CDR1 MDHEN and CDR2 SYDVKM. CDR3 in amino acids: CAGSQGYRGGRADFPDTQYF. DNA of the CDR3: TGTGCCGGCAGCCAGGGTTATCGGGGCGGGAGGGCCGATTTTCCAGATACGCAGTATTTT.

This clonotype was counted between two and nine times. The chain employs TRBV9 and TRBJ2-1; D unclear. V lost 0 bases and J lost 5, with 9 bases in between. Germline assignment: CDR1 SGDLS and CDR2 YYNGEE. The CDR3 is 14 residues long. CDR3 sequence (DNA): TGTGCCAGCAGCGTAGGGGCGCGGAACAATGAGCAGTTCTTC. Translated: CASSVGARNNEQFF. Supplemented by reference TRBV9 and TRBJ2-1, the full variable domain reads DSGVTQTPKHLITATGQRVTLRCSPRSGDLSVYWYQQSLDQGLQFLIQYYNGEERAKGNILERFSAQQFPDLHSELNLSSLELGDSALYFCASSVGARNNEQFFGPGTRLTVL.

This clonotype was found many times. The chain uses TRBV12-3 or TRBV12-4 and TRBJ2-3, with a weak D call TRBD2 (5 bases). The CDR3 totals 16 residues. V shed 4 bases and J shed 1 base, with 15 bases lying between them. Here the CDR3 DNA reads TGTGCCAGCAGTTCCGGGGTCAGATGGGGCACAGATACGCAGTATTTT. Translating it yields CASSSGVRWGTDTQYF.

This clonotype was recorded many times. This chain joins TRBV3-1 and TRBJ1-1, with 7 bases lining up with TRBD1. Losses at the gene ends were 4 bases for V and 5 bases for J; bases not matched to a gene: 4. The CDR3 consists of 13 residues. The germline CDR1 and CDR2 sequences are LGHDT and YNNKEL (reference sequence). CDR3 DNA sequence: TGTGCCAGCAGCCCCACAGGGGTAACTGAAGCTTTCTTT. It translates to CASSPTGVTEAFF.

This clonotype was recorded many times. The J gene is TRBJ1-1, the V gene TRBV7-9, with a tentative D call TRBD1 (5 bases). V was cut by 1 base and J by 1 base, with 10 bases left in between. Germline V gene sequence: CDR1 SEHNR, CDR2 FQNEAQ (reference sequence). This CDR3 is built from 15 residues. CDR3 sequence: CASSLDGARNTEAFF. CDR3 sequence (DNA): TGTGCCAGCAGCTTAGATGGGGCGCGGAACACTGAAGCTTTCTTT.

In this sample, this clonotype turned up many times. The gene calls are TRBV28 and TRBJ1-5; TRBD1 matches 8 bases. From germline, CDR1 is MDHEN and CDR2 SYDVKM. There are 16 residues in the CDR3. V lost 8 bases and J lost 5; bases outside the gene matches: 14. This CDR3 is CASGGGAGGFYQPQHF. CDR3 sequence (DNA): TGTGCCAGCGGGGGGGGAGCAGGGGGCTTTTATCAGCCCCAGCATTTT.

In its sample, this clonotype was seen a few times. This may be a read error, as it is one base from a much larger clone. This rearrangement joins TRBV20-1 to TRBJ2-7; possibly TRBD2 for D (6 bases). CDR1 is DFQATT and CDR2 is SNEGSKA in the germline V gene (reference sequence). The CDR3 is 15 residues long. CDR3 region: CSALSPPGRHYGQYF. CDR3 sequence (DNA): TGCAGTGCCCTCAGCCCCCCCGGGAGACACTACGGGCAGTACTTC.

In this sample, this clonotype turned up a few times. Given a much more abundant clone one base away, this may be a read error. J is TRBJ1-5 and V is TRBV28; perhaps TRBD1 as D (5 bases). Germline CDR1 MDHEN, CDR2 SYDVKM. There are 14 residues in the CDR3. The CDR3 loop reads CASSPSGSNQPQRF. The DNA of the CDR3 is TGTGCCAGCAGCCCCTCAGGGAGCAATCAGCCCCAGCGTTTT. The full variable domain, its missing parts supplied by reference TRBV28 and TRBJ1-5, is DVKVTQSSRYLVKRTGEKVFLECVQDMDHENMFWYRQDPGLGLRLIYFSYDVKMKEKGDIPEGYSVSREKKERFSLILESASTNQTSMYLCASSPSGSNQPQRFGDGTRLSIL.

The V gene is TRBV11-2, the J gene TRBJ2-3; 7 bases fit TRBD2. With V trimmed by 5 bases and J by 0 bases, 14 bases remained unmatched. This CDR3 comprises 18 residues. Germline loops: CDR1 SGHAT, CDR2 FQNNGV. CDR3 sequence reads: CASSETSAGESSTDTQYF. Written as DNA, the CDR3 is TGTGCCAGCAGCGAAACATCCGCGGGAGAATCTAGCACAGATACGCAGTATTTT. Full variable domain (outside the CDR3, taken from reference TRBV11-2 and TRBJ2-3): EAGVAQSPRYKIIEKRQSVAFWCNPISGHATLYWYQQILGQGPKLLIQFQNNGVVDDSQLPKDRFSAERLKGVDSTLKIQPAKLEDSAVYLCASSETSAGESSTDTQYFGPGTRLTVL.

This clonotype has at least ten counts. V and J are TRBV6-5 and TRBJ1-5, with D hard to call. The CDR3 extends over 13 amino acids. With 0 bases removed from V and 7 bases from J, the gap between germline ends came to 7 bases. Germline V gene sequence: CDR1 MNHEY, CDR2 SVGAGI. The CDR3 reads CASSYSRLQPQHF. The CDR3 region has the DNA TGTGCCAGCAGTTACTCAAGACTGCAGCCCCAGCATTTT.

This clonotype was seen many times. The gene calls are TRBV6-1 and TRBJ2-1, with 12 bases identical to TRBD2. Germline V gene sequence: CDR1 MNHNS, CDR2 SASEGT. Unmatched junction bases numbered 8, after V lost 6 bases and J lost 8 bases. This CDR3 contains 15 residues. This CDR3 reads CASSRRLAGVYEQFF. As DNA, the CDR3 is TGTGCCAGCAGCAGACGACTAGCGGGAGTATATGAGCAGTTCTTC.

The chain joins TRBV9 to TRBJ2-5; either TRBD1 or TRBD2 may fit D (6 bases each). V gave up 1 base and J gave up 5 bases, with 12 bases separating them. Germline V gene lookup returns CDR1 SGDLS and CDR2 YYNGEE. The CDR3 consists of 14 residues. The CDR3 nucleotides are TGTGCCAGCAGCGTAATGGGGGGCTGGGAGACCCAGTACTTC. The encoded protein is CASSVMGGWETQYF. Drawing the rest from reference TRBV9 and TRBJ2-5, the complete variable domain is DSGVTQTPKHLITATGQRVTLRCSPRSGDLSVYWYQQSLDQGLQFLIQYYNGEERAKGNILERFSAQQFPDLHSELNLSSLELGDSALYFCASSVMGGWETQYFGPGTRLLVL.

There are a few counts of this clonotype. V and J are TRBV6-2 or TRBV6-3 and TRBJ1-4; TRBD1 might be the D (6 bases). V was clipped by 7 bases and J by 5 bases, with 11 bases between them. Germline V gene data show CDR1 as MNHEY and CDR2 as SVGEGT. The CDR3 has 13 amino acids. CDR3 bases: TGTGCCAGCATGCGGCAGGGGAATGAAAAACTGTTTTTT. It is translated as CASMRQGNEKLFF.

This clonotype was found many times. This rearrangement joins TRBV12-3 or TRBV12-4 to TRBJ2-1; the D gene is possibly TRBD2 (5 bases). V gave up 2 bases and J gave up 5 bases, with 7 bases separating them. The CDR3 is made up of 13 amino acids. The CDR3 region has the DNA TGTGCCAGCAGTTTAAGAGGGAACAATGAGCAGTTCTTC. Translation gives CASSLRGNNEQFF.

There are many counts of this clonotype. The rearrangement joins TRBV7-9 to TRBJ2-1; 10 bases are a match to TRBD2. Germline CDR1 SEHNR, CDR2 FQNEAQ (reference sequence). Unmatched junction bases numbered 14, after V lost 1 base and J lost 2 bases. The CDR3 spans 20 residues. This chain's CDR3 is CASSLGVSGRAFIPYNEQFF. CDR3 sequence (DNA): TGTGCCAGCAGCTTAGGAGTAAGCGGGAGGGCCTTTATCCCCTACAATGAGCAGTTCTTC.

This clonotype was detected ten times or more. The chain carries TRBV7-2 and TRBJ2-7, with unresolved D. Trimming removed 2 bases at V and 6 bases at J, with 5 bases between. CDR1 is SGHTA, CDR2 FQGNSA, per germline. This CDR3 has 11 amino acids. DNA of the CDR3: TGTGCCAGCAGCTTACAATCCGAGCAGTACTTC. It specifies CASSLQSEQYF.

The sample holds many counts of this clonotype. The V call is TRBV9, the J call TRBJ1-2, with 7 bases lining up with TRBD1. J gave up 9 bases and V 0 bases, and 14 bases lay outside the gene matches. CDR3 size: 16 residues. The germline V gene encodes CDR1 SGDLS and CDR2 YYNGEE. CDR3 bases: TGTGCCAGCAGCGTAGCCCCGGGGACAGCGGTTTGGAGCTACACCTTC. Translated, it gives CASSVAPGTAVWSYTF. Looking up the rest from reference TRBV9 and TRBJ1-2 gives the full variable domain: DSGVTQTPKHLITATGQRVTLRCSPRSGDLSVYWYQQSLDQGLQFLIQYYNGEERAKGNILERFSAQQFPDLHSELNLSSLELGDSALYFCASSVAPGTAVWSYTFGSGTRLTVV.

The chain couples TRBV3-1 to TRBJ2-3; 12 nucleotides match TRBD2. This CDR3 region has 16 residues. Losses at the gene ends were 4 bases for V and 2 bases for J; bases not matched to a gene: 4. The germline V gene has CDR1 LGHDT and CDR2 YNNKEL (reference sequence). The DNA of the CDR3 is TGTGCCAGCAGCCTAGGACTAGCGGGGACCACAGATACGCAGTATTTT. Encoded protein: CASSLGLAGTTDTQYF.

Many counts were recorded for this clonotype. The V call is TRBV6-1, the J call TRBJ1-1; no definite D call. The CDR3 has 12 amino acids. V lost 6 bases, J lost 2 bases, and 7 bases lay in between. Germline V gene sequence: CDR1 MNHNS, CDR2 SASEGT. CDR3 amino acids: CASRFSNTEAFF. The CDR3 region has the DNA TGTGCCAGCAGGTTTAGCAACACTGAAGCTTTCTTT.

The gene calls are TRBV28 and TRBJ2-7, with 8 bases aligning to TRBD2. The CDR3 length is 21 residues. With 5 bases clipped from V and 2 bases from J, the junction kept 26 bases outside the gene matches. Germline V CDR1 and CDR2: MDHEN, SYDVKM. This chain's CDR3 is CASSLTGGLWRAGLETYEQYF. In nucleotides, the CDR3 is TGTGCCAGCAGTCTTACGGGGGGGCTGTGGAGGGCGGGACTAGAGACCTACGAGCAGTACTTC.

This clonotype was observed at least ten times. The V call is TRBV19, the J call TRBJ2-3; 13 nucleotides agree with TRBD2. The V gene end was trimmed by 8 bases and the J gene end by 4 bases; junction bases not matched to a gene: 6. Germline V lookup: CDR1 LNHDA, CDR2 SQIVND (reference sequence). The CDR3 covers 15 residues. The CDR3 DNA follows: TGTGCCAGTTCTAGACTAGCGGGAGGTTCAGATACGCAGTATTTT. Translating it yields CASSRLAGGSDTQYF.

This clonotype was seen at least ten times. This chain uses TRBV6-1 with TRBJ1-3; no definite D call. The length of the CDR3 is 14 residues. The V and J ends lost 6 bases and 0 bases respectively, with 9 bases between them. Germline-derived CDR1 and CDR2 are MNHNS and SASEGT. The CDR3 DNA reads as TGTGCCAGCAGGGATCTGCTCTCTGGAAACACCATATATTTT. Amino acids: CASRDLLSGNTIYF.

At least ten counts were recorded for this clonotype. V gene TRBV5-1 combines with J gene TRBJ2-7; D remains unclear. Germline V gives CDR1 SGHRS, CDR2 YFSETQ. Deletions cut 3 bases from V and 5 bases from J, with 9 bases between. The CDR3 loop spans 12 amino acids. The CDR3 nucleotides are TGCGCCAGCAGCTCCGGGCGACACGAGCAGTACTTC. Translated: CASSSGRHEQYF. Variable domain in full (rest from reference TRBV5-1 and TRBJ2-7): KAGVTQTPRYLIKTRGQQVTLSCSPISGHRSVSWYQQTPGQGLQFLFEYFSETQRNKGNFPGRFSGRQFSNSRSEMNVSTLELGDSALYLCASSSGRHEQYFGPGTRLTVT.

This clonotype was detected many times. Here the CDR3 reads CASSHSRGRGYNEQFF. In DNA form, the CDR3 reads TGTGCCAGCAGTCATTCACGGGGGCGGGGTTACAATGAGCAGTTCTTC. This chain links TRBV11-2 with TRBJ2-1; D possibly matches TRBD1 or TRBD2 (6 bases each). V gave up 6 bases and J gave up 4 bases, with 19 bases separating them. The CDR3 is 16 amino acids. Germline loops: CDR1 SGHAT, CDR2 FQNNGV.

The gene calls are TRBV19 and TRBJ2-1; no clear D. CDR1 and CDR2 from the germline V gene are LNHDA and SQIVND (reference sequence). Trimming removed 1 base at V and 0 bases at J, with 7 bases between. This CDR3 is 15 amino acids long. The CDR3: CASSIGHSSYNEQFF. The CDR3 coding sequence is TGTGCCAGTAGTATAGGGCATAGCTCCTACAATGAGCAGTTCTTC.

This clonotype occurred many times. The chain combines TRBV7-6 with TRBJ1-1, with D perhaps TRBD1 (6 bases). V lost 3 bases and J 0 bases, leaving 14 bases between the germline ends. CDR1 and CDR2 (germline): SGHVS, FNYEAQ. The CDR3 is made up of 16 amino acids. The DNA of the CDR3 is TGTGCCAGCAGCTTCACCGGGGGGCAAATGAACACTGAAGCTTTCTTT. Translation gives CASSFTGGQMNTEAFF.

This clonotype was found many times. CDR3 sequence reads: CSAKLIGYTF. In nucleotides, the CDR3 is TGCAGTGCTAAATTAATTGGCTACACCTTC. V gene TRBV20-1 combines with J gene TRBJ1-2; D unclear. This CDR3 has 10 amino acids. V was trimmed by 4 bases and J by 7 bases, leaving 7 bases between them. Germline CDR1 DFQATT, CDR2 SNEGSKA (reference sequence).

The CDR3 region has the DNA TGTGCCAGCAGAACCGGGACAGGGTATAGCTCCTACAATGAGCAGTTCTTC. Encoded protein: CASRTGTGYSSYNEQFF. The rearrangement uses TRBV27 and TRBJ2-1, with TRBD1 identical over 9 bases. The J segment lost 0 bases and the V segment lost 6 bases, leaving 9 bases of the junction unmatched. The CDR3 sequence is 17 residues long. CDR1 and CDR2 (germline): MNHEY, SMNVEV (reference sequence).

This clonotype was detected ten times or more. The chain links TRBV7-3 to TRBJ2-7; 9 positions match TRBD1. Per germline, CDR1 SGHTA and CDR2 FQGTGA. The ends lost 3 bases at V and 2 bases at J; junction bases unmatched: 14. CDR3 size: 18 residues. CDR3 sequence: CASSLGQGPGWSAYEQYF. The CDR3 DNA reads TGTGCCAGCAGCTTGGGACAGGGTCCGGGATGGTCCGCCTACGAGCAGTACTTC.

The chain is built from TRBV4-3 and TRBJ2-1, with 12 bases fitting TRBD2. The CDR3 covers 15 residues. J was trimmed by 10 bases and V by 5 bases; bases with no gene match: 9. Germline V CDR1 and CDR2: LGHNA, YSLEER. CDR3: CASSALAGGPNEQFF. CDR3 bases: TGCGCCAGCAGCGCGCTAGCGGGAGGGCCCAACGAGCAGTTCTTC.

This chain's CDR3 is CATGDSSSYEQYF. The CDR3 nucleotides are TGTGCCACCGGGGACTCCAGCTCCTACGAGCAGTACTTC. This chain joins TRBV24-1 and TRBJ2-7; maybe TRBD2 (6 bases). Looked up from germline, CDR1 is KGHDR and CDR2 is SFDVKD. This CDR3 spans 13 amino acids. V lost 9 bases and J lost 0, with 11 bases in between.